A selection of T cell receptor beta chains follows, all from one sample in a study. Via MiXCR, TCRdb re-called the RT-PCR reads, giving one row per CDR3 protein. The sample yields around 700,000 distinct CDR3 sequences, more than 13% seen once. Specimen: memory CD4+ T cells from blood. These receptors originate from a female donor in good health, serving as a healthy control. CDR3s include the opening cysteine and the closing phenylalanine or tryptophan. D genes are given only for firm matches. Clone sizes are given selectively: once, few, many, or a class where the clone is expanded.

v_call	clone_size	j_call	d_call	cdr3_nt	cdr3_aa
TRBV7-2	few	TRBJ1-3	-	TGTGCCAGCAGCTCCGGCCGGGGGTTCACCATATATTTT	CASSSGRGFTIYF
TRBV28	few	TRBJ2-2	TRBD2	TGTGCCAGCCGATTAACTAGCGGGAGGGTTGCGAACACCGGGGAGCTGTTTTTT	CASRLTSGRVANTGELFF
TRBV21-1	-	TRBJ2-7	-	TGTGCCAGCAGCAAAGGGACTAGCGCGTTATATTCCGTATACGAGCAGTACTTC	CASSKGTSALYSVYEQYF
TRBV12-3/TRBV12-4	few	TRBJ1-2	-	TGTGCCAGCAGCCCAAGGACAGTCCGCTATGGCTACACCTTC	CASSPRTVRYGYTF
TRBV6-1	many	TRBJ2-7	TRBD1	TGTGCCAGCAGTGTGACAGGGATCGAGCAGTACTTC	CASSVTGIEQYF
TRBV4-2	-	TRBJ2-7	-	TGTGCCAGCAGCCAATCGGTCGGAAGGGGGGACTCCTACGAGCAGTACTTC	CASSQSVGRGDSYEQYF
TRBV15	-	TRBJ2-3	TRBD2	TGTGCCACCAGCAGAGAAAGGCTAGCGGGAGCAGATACGCAGTATTTT	CATSRERLAGADTQYF
TRBV29-1	many	TRBJ1-1	TRBD1	TGCAGCGTTGCCCACGGGACAGGGGGTATTGAAGCTTTCTTT	CSVAHGTGGIEAFF
TRBV3-1	many	TRBJ2-1	TRBD2	TGTGCCAGCAGCCAAGACCTAGCGGGGGCGGTGGATGAGCAGTTCTTC	CASSQDLAGAVDEQFF
TRBV2	many	TRBJ2-7	-	TGTGCCAGCAGTCGACGGGGGCAGACTGGGGAGCAGTACTTC	CASSRRGQTGEQYF
TRBV20-1	few	TRBJ1-5	-	TGCAGTGCTAACTTGGAGGTCGATCAGCCCCAGCATTTT	CSANLEVDQPQHF
TRBV29-1	many	TRBJ2-5	-	TGCAGCGTCCACAGGAACCAAGAGACCCAGTACTTC	CSVHRNQETQYF
TRBV11-2	-	TRBJ1-2	TRBD1	TGTGCCAGCAGCGAACAGGGGGCTGGTGGCTACACCTTC	CASSEQGAGGYTF
TRBV10-3	many	TRBJ2-7	TRBD1	TGTGCCGGACGGACAGGCGAGGGGATGAACGAGCAGTACTTC	CAGRTGEGMNEQYF
TRBV7-2	few	TRBJ2-1	-	TGTGCCAGCAGCTTAGCGCGGGAAGTTAATGAGCAGTTCTTC	CASSLAREVNEQFF
TRBV7-6	few	TRBJ2-3	-	TGTGCCAGCAGCTCCGGGACTCTTACATATACGCAGTATTTT	CASSSGTLTYTQYF
TRBV7-7	many	TRBJ1-1	-	TGTGCCAGCAGCTTTAGTGAGGATACTGAAGCTTTCTTT	CASSFSEDTEAFF
TRBV5-1	-	TRBJ1-5	TRBD1	TGCGCCAGCAGCCCTACCCAGGGGGCCCCCAATCAGCCCCAGCATTTT	CASSPTQGAPNQPQHF
TRBV4-3	-	TRBJ1-2	-	TGCGCCAGCAGCCAAGAGGAGGCAGCCTATGGCTACACCTTC	CASSQEEAAYGYTF
TRBV7-2	-	TRBJ2-2	-	TGTGCCAGCAGCTTTAGCGTCCTGAACACCGGGGAGCTGTTTTTT	CASSFSVLNTGELFF
TRBV27	-	TRBJ1-4	-	TGTGCCAGCAGGCCAATGCAGGGTAGTGAAAAACTGTTTTTT	CASRPMQGSEKLFF
TRBV9	few	TRBJ2-3	TRBD2	TGTCCCAGCAGCGTAGGAGTAGCGGGAGTGGATACGCAGTATTTT	CPSSVGVAGVDTQYF
TRBV7-2	-	TRBJ2-7	TRBD2	TGTGCCAGCAGCCATACTAGCGGGGGAATCTACGAGCAGTACTTC	CASSHTSGGIYEQYF
TRBV4-1	-	TRBJ2-7	TRBD2	TGCGCCAGCAGCCAAGTCACCGGACTAGCGAGGTTCTACGAGCAGTACTTC	CASSQVTGLARFYEQYF